These 18 T cell receptor beta chains came from one sample sequenced in a study of blood T cell repertoires in COVID-19 (dated by TCRdb to the early 2020s). The receptor library was made with the immunoSEQ multiplex PCR assay. TCRdb took over this immuneACCESS table, retaining in-frame rearrangements with V and J assigned. Such tables are incomplete; in checked studies, under half of the missing clones stem from an unresolved V gene, and the remainder is unexplained. The sample has under 75,000 clones on record, over 75% of them singletons. The ten top clones hold roughly 3.2% of the sample. Source material: peripheral blood. Every receptor here comes from a man aged 45 to 65 with active COVID-19.

CDR3 coding DNA: TGTGCCAGCTCACGGGGACAGCTCTCCTACGAGCAGTACTTC. Translation gives CASSRGQLSYEQYF. The V gene is TRBV18, the J gene TRBJ2-7; 7 bases fit TRBD1. Losses at the gene ends were 4 bases for V and 0 bases for J; bases not matched to a gene: 3. Germline CDR1 KGHSH, CDR2 LQKENI. The CDR3 loop spans 14 amino acids.

The V and J genes are TRBV2 and TRBJ1-1, with 7 bases lining up with TRBD1. Trimming at V came to 3 bases and at J to 3 bases, leaving 13 bases not matched to a gene. The CDR3 is 17 residues long. CDR1 is SNHLY and CDR2 is FYNNEI in the germline V gene. CDR3 DNA sequence: TGTGCCAGCAGTGACCCTGTGGAAGGGGGCCTCTACACTGAAGCTTTCTTT. Residues: CASSDPVEGGLYTEAFF. The full variable domain, in which reference TRBV2 and TRBJ1-1 provide the parts outside the CDR3, is EPEVTQTPSHQVTQMGQEVILRCVPISNHLYFYWYRQILGQKVEFLVSFYNNEISEKSEIFDDQFSVERPDGSNFTLKIRSTKLEDSAMYFCASSDPVEGGLYTEAFFGQGTRLTVV.

This sequence joins TRBV5-4 and TRBJ1-2, with 8 bases lining up with TRBD1. Germline-derived CDR1 and CDR2 are SGHNT and YYREEE (reference sequence). The CDR3 has 15 amino acids. With 4 bases clipped from V and 8 bases from J, the junction kept 13 bases outside the gene matches. CDR3 in DNA: TGTGCCAGCAGCCGTGGGGGACAGGAGTGGTCAGGCTACACCTTC. This encodes CASSRGGQEWSGYTF.

The chain is built from TRBV30 and TRBJ2-2; 8 bases are a match to TRBD1. Germline V gene lookup returns CDR1 GTSNPN and CDR2 SVGIG (reference sequence). V was pared by 8 bases and J by 7 bases, with 9 bases of the junction left unmatched. CDR3 length equals 13 residues. CDR3: CALRARGLGELFF. DNA for the CDR3: TGTGCCCTCCGGGCCAGGGGGCTCGGGGAGCTGTTTTTT.

Here the CDR3 reads CASSIRARGHGEAFF. CDR3 sequence (DNA): TGTGCCAGTAGTATTAGGGCCAGGGGACACGGTGAAGCTTTCTTT. The chain uses TRBV19 and TRBJ1-1; perhaps TRBD1 as D (6 bases). Germline CDR1 reads LNHDA; CDR2 reads SQIVND (reference sequence). The V end lost 3 bases, the J end lost 7 bases, and 18 bases lay between the germline ends. The length of the CDR3 is 15 residues.

This clone has a handful of counts. The J gene is TRBJ1-6, the V gene TRBV9; possibly TRBD1 for D (6 bases). The V gene lost 1 base and the J gene lost 8 bases, with 7 bases spanning the gap. This CDR3 is built from 13 residues. Germline loops: CDR1 SGDLS, CDR2 YYNGEE. CDR3 bases: TGTGCCAGCAGCGTATCAGGGGATTCACCCCTCCACTTT. It translates to CASSVSGDSPLHF.

The chain couples TRBV30 to TRBJ1-6; 7 bases fit TRBD1. The germline V gene has CDR1 GTSNPN and CDR2 SVGIG (reference sequence). The CDR3 length is 13 residues. V trimming: 4 bases; J trimming: 10 bases; junction bases outside the gene matches: 7. CDR3 DNA: TGTGCCTGGACCCGGGACAGACGGTCACCCCTCCACTTT. Encoded protein: CAWTRDRRSPLHF.

In nucleotides, the CDR3 is TGTGCCAGGGGACAGGGAGAAGAGACCCAGTACTTC. This codes for CARGQGEETQYF. This sequence joins TRBV5-8 and TRBJ2-5; 9 nucleotides agree with TRBD1. The germline gives CDR1 SGHTS, CDR2 YDEGEE. With 8 bases clipped from V and 3 bases from J, the junction kept 2 bases outside the gene matches. The length of the CDR3 is 12 residues. Full variable domain (remainder filled in from reference TRBV5-8 and TRBJ2-5): EAGVTQSPTHLIKTRGQQATLRCSPISGHTSVYWYQQALGLGLQFLLWYDEGEERNRGNFPPRFSGRQFPNYSSELNVNALELEDSALYLCARGQGEETQYFGPGTRLLVL.

This chain connects TRBV4-3 to TRBJ1-1; tentative D call: TRBD1 (6 bases). Between the trimmed V and J ends, which lost 3 bases and 0 bases, there was a span of 11 bases. The germline V gene has CDR1 LGHNA and CDR2 YSLEER. This CDR3 has 15 amino acids. Here the CDR3 DNA reads TGCGCCAGCAGCCAGGACAGTACCATGAACACTGAAGCTTTCTTT. Its protein is CASSQDSTMNTEAFF.

The gene calls are TRBV2 and TRBJ2-7; 7 bases are a match to TRBD1. The CDR3 is 13 amino acids. Trimming cost V 10 bases and J 0 bases; bases outside gene matches: 6. Germline V CDR1 and CDR2: SNHLY, FYNNEI. The CDR3 DNA reads as TGTGCCACGAAGAACAGGGGCTCCTACGAGCAGTACTTC. Its protein is CATKNRGSYEQYF.

The rearrangement joins TRBV14 to TRBJ1-2; weak D call: TRBD1 (5 bases). Germline V CDR1 and CDR2: SGHDN, FVKESK. This CDR3 comprises 14 residues. The V end lost 0 bases, the J end lost 2 bases, and 7 bases lay between the germline ends. Written as DNA, the CDR3 is TGTGCCAGCAGCCAAGAGGACAAGAACTATGGCTACACCTTC. It specifies CASSQEDKNYGYTF.

CDR3: CASRKGSTDTQYF. The DNA of the CDR3 is TGTGCCAGCAGGAAGGGGAGCACAGATACGCAGTATTTT. The chain combines TRBV7-2 with TRBJ2-3, with D tentatively TRBD1 (5 bases). The CDR3 extends over 13 amino acids. Trimming removed 6 bases at V and 0 bases at J, with 7 bases between. Looked up from germline, CDR1 is SGHTA and CDR2 is FQGNSA. The whole variable domain, remainder taken from reference TRBV7-2 and TRBJ2-3, is GAGVSQSPSNKVTEKGKDVELRCDPISGHTALYWYRQSLGQGLEFLIYFQGNSAPDKSGLPSDRFSAERTGGSVSTLTIQRTQQEDSAVYLCASRKGSTDTQYFGPGTRLTVL.

The chain links TRBV5-1 to TRBJ2-2, with a possible D match to TRBD1 (5 bases). V lost 6 bases and J lost 0, with 12 bases in between. The CDR3 extends over 15 amino acids. The germline CDR1 and CDR2 sequences are SGHRS and YFSETQ. The DNA for the CDR3 is TGCGCCAGCAATAACCAGGGCACGAACACCGGGGAGCTGTTTTTT. This gives the protein CASNNQGTNTGELFF. The complete variable domain, with remaining parts taken from reference TRBV5-1 and TRBJ2-2, reads KAGVTQTPRYLIKTRGQQVTLSCSPISGHRSVSWYQQTPGQGLQFLFEYFSETQRNKGNFPGRFSGRQFSNSRSEMNVSTLELGDSALYLCASNNQGTNTGELFFGEGSRLTVL.

The chain is built from TRBV6-5 and TRBJ2-5, with TRBD2 identical over 8 bases. The CDR3 loop spans 14 amino acids. Germline CDR1 MNHEY, CDR2 SVGAGI. Germline trimming cut 7 bases from V and 5 bases from J; bases unmatched to any gene: 9. DNA for the CDR3: TGTGCCAGCATCTCGGGGGGGCTTTCGGAGACCCAGTACTTC. It yields the protein CASISGGLSETQYF.

The chain combines TRBV5-1 with TRBJ1-6; 8 bases line up with TRBD1. This CDR3 spans 14 amino acids. Germline assignment: CDR1 SGHRS and CDR2 YFSETQ. Trimming cost V 4 bases and J 7 bases; bases outside gene matches: 4. The CDR3 region is CASSQDRVNSPLHF. The CDR3 nucleotides are TGCGCCAGCAGCCAGGACAGGGTCAATTCACCCCTCCACTTT.

V and J are TRBV3-1 (or the pseudogene TRBV3-2) and TRBJ1-4, with TRBD1 as a possible D gene (6 bases). With 6 bases removed from V and 7 bases from J, the gap between germline ends came to 12 bases. This CDR3 has 13 amino acids. Germline CDR1 LGHDT, CDR2 YNNKEL (reference sequence). For the CDR3, the DNA is TGTGCCAGCAGTCCAGGGGTGCGTGAAAAACTGTTTTTT. It is translated as CASSPGVREKLFF.

This clone came up many times. This chain links TRBV7-9 with TRBJ2-2; a possible D gene is TRBD2 (5 bases). Germline lookup yields CDR1 SEHNR and CDR2 FQNEAQ (reference sequence). CDR3 length: 16 amino acids. The germline V and J ends were trimmed by 5 bases and 0 bases, with 13 bases remaining between them. As DNA, the CDR3 is TGTGCCAGCAGCGGAGGCAGAAGATCGAACACCGGGGAGCTGTTTTTT. Its protein is CASSGGRRSNTGELFF.

The genes are TRBV30 and TRBJ2-7; 10 nucleotides line up with TRBD2. The CDR3 consists of 14 residues. J lost 2 bases, V lost 6 bases, and 7 bases had no gene match. The germline CDR1 and CDR2 sequences are GTSNPN and SVGIG (reference sequence). The CDR3 DNA reads as TGTGCCTGTCTAGCGGGGGCGACAACCTACGAGCAGTACTTC. It yields the protein CACLAGATTYEQYF.